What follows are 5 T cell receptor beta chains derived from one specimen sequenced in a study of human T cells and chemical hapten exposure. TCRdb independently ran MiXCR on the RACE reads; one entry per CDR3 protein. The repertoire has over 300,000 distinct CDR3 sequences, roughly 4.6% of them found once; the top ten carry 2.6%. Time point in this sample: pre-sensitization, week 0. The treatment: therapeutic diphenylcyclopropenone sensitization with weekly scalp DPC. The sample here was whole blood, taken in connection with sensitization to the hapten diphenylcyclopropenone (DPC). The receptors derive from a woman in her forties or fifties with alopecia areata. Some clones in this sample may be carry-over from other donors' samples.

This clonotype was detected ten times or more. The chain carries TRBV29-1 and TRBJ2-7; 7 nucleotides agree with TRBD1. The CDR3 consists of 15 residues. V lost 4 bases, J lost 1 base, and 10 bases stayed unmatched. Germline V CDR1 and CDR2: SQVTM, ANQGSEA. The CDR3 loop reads CSVGLKTGASYEQYF. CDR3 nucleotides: TGCAGCGTTGGGTTAAAAACAGGGGCGTCCTACGAGCAGTACTTC.

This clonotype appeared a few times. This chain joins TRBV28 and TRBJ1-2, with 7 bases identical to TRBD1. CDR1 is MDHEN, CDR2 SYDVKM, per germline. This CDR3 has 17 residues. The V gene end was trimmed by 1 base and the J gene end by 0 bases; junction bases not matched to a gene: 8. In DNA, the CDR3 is TGTGCCAGCAGTTTATTTAGAACAGGGGATTCTAACTATGGCTACACCTTC. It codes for CASSLFRTGDSNYGYTF.

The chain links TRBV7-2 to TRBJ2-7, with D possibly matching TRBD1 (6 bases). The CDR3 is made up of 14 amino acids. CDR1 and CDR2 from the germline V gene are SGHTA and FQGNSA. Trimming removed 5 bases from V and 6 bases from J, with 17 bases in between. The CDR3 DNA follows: TGTGCCAGCAGCCTCGGACAGCCCTCGGGCGAGCAGTACTTC. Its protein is CASSLGQPSGEQYF.

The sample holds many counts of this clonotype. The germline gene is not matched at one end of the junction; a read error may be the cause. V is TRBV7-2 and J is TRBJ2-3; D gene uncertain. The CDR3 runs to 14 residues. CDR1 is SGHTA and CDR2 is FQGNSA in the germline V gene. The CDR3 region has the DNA TGTGCCAGCAGCCAGATAGGTAGCAAAGATACGCAGTATTTT. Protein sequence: CASSQIGSKDTQYF.

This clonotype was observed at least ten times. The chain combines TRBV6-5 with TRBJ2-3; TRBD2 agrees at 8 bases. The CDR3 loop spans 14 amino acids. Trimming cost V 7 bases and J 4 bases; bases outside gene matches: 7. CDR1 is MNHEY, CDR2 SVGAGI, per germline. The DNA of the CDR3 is TGTGCCAGCACCCCAGCGGGAGTCGCAGATACGCAGTATTTT. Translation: CASTPAGVADTQYF.